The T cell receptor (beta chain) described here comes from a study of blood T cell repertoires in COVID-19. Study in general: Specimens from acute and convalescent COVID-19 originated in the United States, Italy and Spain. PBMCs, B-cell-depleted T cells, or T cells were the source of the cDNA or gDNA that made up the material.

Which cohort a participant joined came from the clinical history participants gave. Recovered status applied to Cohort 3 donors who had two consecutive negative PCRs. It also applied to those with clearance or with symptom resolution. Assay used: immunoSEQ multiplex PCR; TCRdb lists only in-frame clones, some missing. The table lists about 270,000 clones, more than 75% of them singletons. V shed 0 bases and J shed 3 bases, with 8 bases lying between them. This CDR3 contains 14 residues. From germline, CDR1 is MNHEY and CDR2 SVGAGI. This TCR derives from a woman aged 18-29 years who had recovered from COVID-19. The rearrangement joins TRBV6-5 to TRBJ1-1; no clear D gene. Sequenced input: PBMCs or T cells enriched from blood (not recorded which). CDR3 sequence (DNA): TGTGCCAGCAGTTACTCGTTTCGAGACACTGAAGCTTTCTTT. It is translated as CASSYSFRDTEAFF.